The 21 T cell receptor beta chains below all came from one sample that was sequenced in a study of T cell changes during pregnancy in multiple sclerosis. Profiling relied on immunoSEQ multiplex PCR, and the TCRdb table lists in-frame clones only, not all of them. Of roughly 80,000 clones listed, approximately 91% are singletons. The source material was peripheral blood, sampled before pregnancy. All receptors come from a female donor with multiple sclerosis, enrolled in a pregnancy study.

This chain connects TRBV21-1 to TRBJ2-1; TRBD1 is the table's D call and was not checked against the DNA. TRBV21-1 is a listed pseudogene. There are 12 residues in the CDR3. The CDR3 region has the DNA TGTGCCAGCAGCACTAGGACAGATGAGCAGTTCTTC. It encodes CASSTRTDEQFF.

The genes are TRBV28 and TRBJ2-1; 7 positions agree with TRBD2. Germline V gives CDR1 MDHEN, CDR2 SYDVKM. There are 15 residues in the CDR3. V shed 2 bases, J shed 7 bases, and the junction held 8 bases outside the gene matches. The CDR3 DNA reads TGTGCCAGCAGTTTACCTGGGAGGGTCTTAAATGAGCAGTTCTTC. This sequence encodes CASSLPGRVLNEQFF.

This rearrangement joins TRBV6-6 to TRBJ1-2; TRBD1 aligns across 7 bases. Trimming at V came to 1 base and at J to 7 bases, leaving 6 bases not matched to a gene. Germline loops: CDR1 MNHNY, CDR2 SVGAGI (reference sequence). The CDR3 sequence is 14 residues long. CDR3 residues: CASSYFARGTGYTF. The DNA for the CDR3 is TGTGCCAGCAGTTACTTTGCCAGGGGGACTGGCTACACCTTC.

V usage is TRBV7-8 and J usage is TRBJ1-4, with D hard to call. V was clipped by 1 base and J by 8 bases, with 5 bases between them. The CDR3 length is 12 residues. Germline values: CDR1 SGHVS, CDR2 FQNEAQ. CDR3 loop: CASSLVREKLFF. The CDR3 DNA reads as TGTGCCAGCAGCTTAGTTCGGGAAAAACTGTTTTTT.

V usage is TRBV5-8 and J usage is TRBJ2-5, with TRBD2 matching 14 bases. With 0 bases clipped from V and 5 bases from J, the junction kept 9 bases outside the gene matches. The CDR3 contains 18 residues. The germline gives CDR1 SGHTS, CDR2 YDEGEE. CDR3 loop: CASSLGLAGGPVGETQYF. Written as DNA, the CDR3 is TGTGCCAGCAGCTTGGGACTAGCGGGGGGGCCGGTCGGGGAGACCCAGTACTTC.

The chain couples TRBV28 to TRBJ1-4, with a possible D match to TRBD1 (5 bases). CDR3 length equals 15 residues. Between the trimmed V and J ends, which lost 3 bases and 3 bases, there was a span of 11 bases. Germline V gene sequence: CDR1 MDHEN, CDR2 SYDVKM. CDR3 amino acids: CASSFRQGSNEKLFF. CDR3 sequence (DNA): TGTGCCAGCAGTTTTAGGCAGGGCTCTAATGAAAAACTGTTTTTT.

With respect to this clone: A junction end diverges from the germline sequence, so it may reflect a read error. The chain carries TRBV2 and TRBJ1-2; TRBD1 matches 11 bases. Per the germline V gene, CDR1 is SNHLY and CDR2 is FYNNEI. CDR3 size: 14 residues. The CDR3 region is CAGSGDRGSYGYTF. The CDR3 DNA is TGTGCCGGCAGTGGGGACAGGGGGTCCTATGGCTACACCTTC. The full variable domain, completed using reference TRBV2 and TRBJ1-2, is EPEVTQTPSHQVTQMGQEVILRCVPISNHLYFYWYRQILGQKVEFLVSFYNNEISEKSEIFDDQFSVERPDGSNFTLKIRSTKLEDSAMYFCAGSGDRGSYGYTFGSGTRLTVV.

This clone was found a few times. Here the CDR3 reads CATRWTGYYGYTF. The CDR3 region has the DNA TGTGCCACCCGATGGACAGGTTACTATGGCTACACCTTC. The J gene is TRBJ1-2, the V gene TRBV2, with 7 bases aligning to TRBD1. The CDR3 contains 13 residues. The V gene end was trimmed by 10 bases and the J gene end by 3 bases; junction bases not matched to a gene: 8. Germline V lookup: CDR1 SNHLY, CDR2 FYNNEI.

The rearrangement joins TRBV7-9 to TRBJ1-1, with TRBD1 as a possible D gene (6 bases). Trimming shortened V by 5 bases and J by 2 bases, and 9 bases separated the two germline ends. The CDR3 contains 13 residues. Germline assignment: CDR1 SEHNR and CDR2 FQNEAQ (reference sequence). CDR3 sequence reads: CASSGQFNTEAFF. The DNA of the CDR3 is TGTGCCAGCAGCGGACAGTTCAACACTGAAGCTTTCTTT.

This clone has a single count. The gene calls are TRBV27 and TRBJ1-1, with 7 positions matching TRBD1. Germline values: CDR1 MNHEY, CDR2 SMNVEV (reference sequence). J gave up 6 bases and V 3 bases, and 10 bases lay outside the gene matches. The CDR3 extends over 15 amino acids. CDR3 DNA sequence: TGTGCCAGCAGTTTTGGAGGGGGCAGGCGGTCTGAAGCTTTCTTT. It codes for CASSFGGGRRSEAFF.

The CDR3 protein is CASSVGQGYDYEQYF. The CDR3 bases are TGTGCCAGCAGCGTAGGCCAGGGTTATGACTACGAGCAGTACTTC. V is TRBV9 and J is TRBJ2-7, with D possibly being TRBD1 (5 bases). V gave up 0 bases and J gave up 3 bases, with 13 bases separating them. CDR3 length: 15 amino acids. Germline CDR1 SGDLS, CDR2 YYNGEE.

The chain carries TRBV9 and TRBJ1-3; D is undetermined. The CDR3 contains 16 residues. Germline CDR1 reads SGDLS; CDR2 reads YYNGEE. With 4 bases removed from V and 3 bases from J, the gap between germline ends came to 17 bases. CDR3 coding DNA: TGTGCCAGCAGCCCGCTCGAGAGTTTCTTTGGAAACACCATATATTTT. This translates into CASSPLESFFGNTIYF.

V gene TRBV25-1 combines with J gene TRBJ2-7; TRBD2 matches 8 bases. J was trimmed by 5 bases and V by 1 base; bases with no gene match: 13. Germline assignment: CDR1 MGHDK and CDR2 SYGVNS. The CDR3 contains 17 residues. The CDR3 is CASSEFRGGGLPNEQYF. CDR3 sequence (DNA): TGTGCCAGCAGTGAATTCAGGGGCGGGGGGCTACCTAACGAGCAGTACTTC.

The chain carries TRBV5-6 and TRBJ1-2, with 8 bases matching TRBD1. The V and J ends lost 0 bases and 7 bases, in that order; junction bases with no gene match: 11. CDR1 SGHDT and CDR2 YYEEEE come from the germline V gene. The CDR3 loop spans 16 amino acids. CDR3 nucleotides: TGTGCCAGCAGCTTGGTTGGTGCCAGGGGGCCTTTTGGCTACACCTTC. Its translation: CASSLVGARGPFGYTF.

J is TRBJ1-5 and V is TRBV28; a possible D gene is TRBD1 (6 bases). Germline values: CDR1 MDHEN, CDR2 SYDVKM. V lost 7 bases and J lost 1, with 20 bases in between. There are 17 residues in the CDR3. The CDR3 loop is CASTDIYRVRSNQPQHF. The DNA of the CDR3 is TGTGCCAGCACCGACATCTACAGGGTAAGGAGCAATCAGCCCCAGCATTTT.

This clone was seen only once. The chain couples TRBV5-8 to TRBJ2-7; tentative D call: TRBD2 (6 bases). V gave up 0 bases and J gave up 2 bases, with 12 bases separating them. Germline CDR1 reads SGHTS; CDR2 reads YDEGEE. The CDR3 has 15 amino acids. CDR3 nucleotides: TGTGCCAGCAGCTTGGCCGGGACGGGAGCCTACGAGCAGTACTTC. It specifies CASSLAGTGAYEQYF.

The J gene is TRBJ1-2, the V gene TRBV7-9; D might be TRBD1 (6 bases). The length of the CDR3 is 13 residues. V was clipped by 4 bases and J by 4 bases, with 10 bases between them. CDR1 and CDR2 (germline): SEHNR, FQNEAQ (reference sequence). This CDR3 is CASSSQGFYGYTF. For the CDR3, the DNA is TGTGCCAGCAGCTCACAGGGATTCTATGGCTACACCTTC. The full variable domain, its missing parts supplied by reference TRBV7-9 and TRBJ1-2, is DTGVSQNPRHKITKRGQNVTFRCDPISEHNRLYWYRQTLGQGPEFLTYFQNEAQLEKSRLLSDRFSAERPKGSFSTLEIQRTEQGDSAMYLCASSSQGFYGYTFGSGTRLTVV.

This chain links TRBV11-2 with TRBJ2-7; perhaps TRBD2 as D (5 bases). Looked up from germline, CDR1 is SGHAT and CDR2 is FQNNGV. This CDR3 region has 14 residues. Trimming pared 3 bases from V and 7 bases from J, leaving 16 bases between. In nucleotides, the CDR3 is TGTGCCAGCAGCTTCTTGGAGGCCGTAGGGGAGCAGTACTTC. It translates to CASSFLEAVGEQYF.

The chain employs TRBV9 and TRBJ2-5; no clear D. Germline CDR1 and CDR2: SGDLS and YYNGEE. V was clipped by 0 bases and J by 5 bases, with 8 bases between them. The CDR3 runs 13 residues. The CDR3: CASSVGRTETQYF. The CDR3 nucleotides are TGTGCCAGCAGCGTAGGGAGAACGGAGACCCAGTACTTC. The variable domain in full, with the rest retrieved from reference TRBV9 and TRBJ2-5, is DSGVTQTPKHLITATGQRVTLRCSPRSGDLSVYWYQQSLDQGLQFLIQYYNGEERAKGNILERFSAQQFPDLHSELNLSSLELGDSALYFCASSVGRTETQYFGPGTRLLVL.

This chain connects TRBV28 to TRBJ2-7, with a tentative D call TRBD2 (5 bases). Germline-derived CDR1 and CDR2 are MDHEN and SYDVKM. This CDR3 comprises 10 residues. V lost 8 bases to trimming and J lost 7 bases, with 9 bases between them. The CDR3 spells CASEPGEQYF. For the CDR3, the DNA is TGTGCCAGCGAACCGGGGGAGCAGTACTTC.

V and J are TRBV7-8 and TRBJ1-2, with unresolved D. Trimming left V 1 base short and J 5 bases short, with 14 bases between. CDR1 and CDR2 from the germline V gene are SGHVS and FQNEAQ. This CDR3 has 15 residues. DNA for the CDR3: TGTGCCAGCAGCTTAGGAGCGTTTAGAGGGTATGGCTACACCTTC. Protein product: CASSLGAFRGYGYTF.